This is a list of T cell receptor beta chains from one sample in a study of blood T cells in healthy people across ages. Each CDR3 protein gets one entry after TCRdb re-called the 5' RACE reads with MiXCR. The table records 800,000 to 950,000 distinct CDR3 sequences, under 40% of them present only once. Sequencing was carried out using blood. The receptors derive from a man aged 18 to 29 in good health. Each CDR3 is given with its conserved first and last residue. The order of the fields is V gene, clone size, CDR3 length, J gene, D gene, CDR3 protein, CDR3 DNA. D genes are given only for firm matches. Expanded clones get a size class; other rows say once, few or many, or leave the size out.

>TRBV27|.|13|TRBJ1-1|.
CASSLYRDTEAFF
TGTGCCAGCAGTTTATACAGGGACACTGAAGCTTTCTTT
>TRBV4-2|many|14|TRBJ2-3|.
CASSQVVGTDTQYF
TGTGCCAGCAGCCAAGTGGTCGGCACAGATACGCAGTATTTT
>TRBV10-3|few|13|TRBJ1-2|.
CAISQNTGYGYTF
TGTGCCATCAGTCAAAATACAGGGTATGGCTACACCTTC
>TRBV7-2|few|15|TRBJ1-6|.
CASSPGRVTNSPLHF
TGTGCCAGCAGCCCAGGACGGGTTACTAATTCACCCCTCCACTTT
>TRBV29-1|.|16|TRBJ2-2|.
CSVEDRGRGNTGELFF
TGCAGCGTTGAAGATCGTGGGCGGGGGAACACCGGGGAGCTGTTTTTT
>TRBV12-3/TRBV12-4|many|14|TRBJ2-3|.
CASSLAGGGHTQYF
TGTGCCAGCAGTTTAGCGGGTGGAGGTCATACGCAGTATTTT
>TRBV7-6|.|13|TRBJ2-3|.
CASTEESTDTQYF
TGTGCCAGCACGGAGGAAAGCACAGATACGCAGTATTTT
>TRBV13|.|15|TRBJ1-1|TRBD1
CASSADRETNTEAFF
TGTGCCAGCAGCGCGGACAGGGAGACGAACACTGAAGCTTTCTTT
>TRBV6-2/TRBV6-3|few|12|TRBJ2-3|.
CASSGYGDTQYF
TGTGCCAGCAGTGGATATGGGGATACGCAGTATTTT
>TRBV12-3/TRBV12-4|many|13|TRBJ1-2|TRBD1
CASSRQGVYGYTF
TGTGCCAGCAGTCGACAGGGCGTTTATGGCTACACCTTC
>TRBV19|few|13|TRBJ1-5|.
CASGGASNQPQHF
TGTGCTTCGGGGGGCGCTAGCAATCAGCCCCAGCATTTT
>TRBV6-1|few|14|TRBJ1-5|.
CASGAGLHNQPQHF
TGTGCCAGCGGGGCAGGCCTCCACAATCAGCCCCAGCATTTT
>TRBV5-1|.|15|TRBJ2-5|TRBD1
CASSLGQGYQETQYF
TGCGCCAGCAGCTTGGGACAGGGGTACCAAGAGACCCAGTACTTC
>TRBV6-1|few|16|TRBJ2-1|.
CASSPPGGSSYNEQFF
TGTGCCAGCAGTCCCCCAGGGGGGAGCTCCTACAATGAGCAGTTCTTC
>TRBV14|few|13|TRBJ1-1|.
CASSLGFATEAFF
TGTGCCAGCAGCCTGGGGTTCGCAACCGAAGCTTTCTTT
>TRBV12-3/TRBV12-4|few|16|TRBJ1-1|.
CASTSRARDPATEAFF
TGTGCCAGCACCTCTCGGGCCAGAGACCCAGCCACTGAAGCTTTCTTT
>TRBV9|few|16|TRBJ2-3|TRBD2
CASSVGSSGHTDTQYF
TGTGCCAGCAGCGTAGGCTCTAGCGGCCACACAGATACGCAGTATTTT
>TRBV5-1|.|16|TRBJ2-3|.
CASSLGGNGGTDTQYF
TGCGCCAGCAGCTTGGGCGGCAACGGAGGTACAGATACGCAGTATTTT
>TRBV12-3/TRBV12-4|.|12|TRBJ1-4|.
CASGGVNEKLFF
TGTGCCAGCGGGGGGGTTAATGAAAAACTGTTTTTT
>TRBV12-3/TRBV12-4|.|13|TRBJ1-1|.
CASSLGESGEAFF
TGTGCCAGCAGCCTAGGAGAGTCGGGCGAAGCTTTCTTT
>TRBV6-4|once|15|TRBJ2-1|TRBD2
CASSGTSGSSNEQFF
TGTGCCAGCAGTGGGACTAGCGGGAGTTCGAATGAGCAGTTCTTC
>TRBV7-9|few|16|TRBJ1-5|.
CASSLGAGLGNQPQHF
TGTGCCAGCAGCTTAGGCGCGGGGCTGGGCAATCAGCCCCAGCATTTT
>TRBV4-3|once|17|TRBJ2-2|.
CASSQETGTTNTGELFF
TGCGCCAGCAGCCAAGAAACCGGGACAACGAACACCGGGGAGCTGTTTTTT
>TRBV12-3/TRBV12-4|few|13|TRBJ1-5|.
CASSLSYLEPQHF
TGTGCCAGCAGTTTGTCCTACCTGGAGCCCCAGCATTTT
>TRBV12-3/TRBV12-4|.|13|TRBJ2-5|.
CASSFGATNEQYF
TGTGCCAGCAGTTTTGGGGCTACCAATGAGCAGTACTTC
>TRBV2|.|14|TRBJ2-2|TRBD1
CASRETGGSGELFF
TGTGCCAGCAGGGAGACAGGGGGTAGCGGGGAGCTGTTTTTT
>TRBV28|.|15|TRBJ1-5|TRBD1
CASRLDRGPNQPQHF
TGTGCCAGCAGACTCGACAGGGGCCCCAATCAGCCCCAGCATTTT
>TRBV5-6|few|14|TRBJ1-1|.
CASTYTLEAPEAFF
TGTGCCAGCACCTATACATTGGAGGCCCCTGAAGCTTTCTTT
>TRBV4-2|few|16|TRBJ2-7|.
CASSQEVWAGTYEQYF
TGTGCCAGCAGCCAAGAAGTCTGGGCAGGGACCTACGAGCAGTACTTC
>TRBV6-5|many|15|TRBJ1-2|TRBD1
CASSTTGTGSYGYTF
TGTGCCAGCAGTACGACCGGGACAGGGTCCTATGGCTACACCTTC
>TRBV12-3/TRBV12-4|many|20|TRBJ2-3|.
CASSSRRPGYLRENTDTQYF
TGTGCCAGCAGTTCCCGACGGCCTGGATATCTAAGAGAGAACACAGATACGCAGTATTTT
>TRBV7-8|.|13|TRBJ1-6|.
CASSHTTRSPLHF
TGTGCCAGCAGCCATACAACACGCTCACCCCTCCACTTT
>TRBV27|few|15|TRBJ1-1|TRBD1
CASSFRAGGNTEAFF
TGTGCCAGCAGTTTCCGGGCAGGGGGCAACACTGAAGCTTTCTTT
>TRBV7-9|.|13|TRBJ1-1|TRBD1
CASSSGTGLEAFF
TGTGCCAGCAGCTCCGGGACAGGGCTTGAAGCTTTCTTT
>TRBV4-3|.|16|TRBJ2-1|.
CASSQDMASQGVEQFF
TGCGCCAGCAGCCAAGATATGGCTAGCCAGGGCGTTGAGCAGTTCTTC
>TRBV7-8|few|17|TRBJ1-2|TRBD1
CASSRSGTGPINYGYTF
TGTGCCAGCAGCCGCTCCGGGACAGGCCCTATTAACTATGGCTACACCTTC
>TRBV4-3|many|14|TRBJ2-3|TRBD1
CASSQDTGEDTQYF
TGCGCCAGCAGCCAAGACACAGGGGAAGATACGCAGTATTTT
>TRBV5-4|.|14|TRBJ2-1|.
CASSLRGAYNEQFF
TGTGCCAGCAGCTTGCGGGGGGCGTACAATGAGCAGTTCTTC
>TRBV20-1|few|14|TRBJ2-1|.
CSARDTAGYNEQFF
TGCAGTGCTAGAGATACAGCGGGCTACAATGAGCAGTTCTTC
>TRBV7-3|.|17|TRBJ2-2|TRBD1
CASSLTPGQMNTGELFF
TGTGCCAGCAGCTTAACGCCGGGACAGATGAACACCGGGGAGCTGTTTTTT
>TRBV20-1|many|14|TRBJ1-2|.
CSASIPGIIGGYTF
TGCAGTGCTAGTATCCCAGGGATTATCGGTGGCTACACCTTC
>TRBV6-2/TRBV6-3|few|14|TRBJ2-7|.
CASNRRTAVFEQYF
TGTGCCAGCAACCGGAGGACAGCGGTATTTGAGCAGTACTTC